Following are 6 T cell receptor beta chains from one sample sequenced in a study of T cells after yellow fever vaccination (dated by TCRdb to the late 2010s). The treatment or condition label for this specimen denotes: live attenuated yellow fever vaccine strain. The library was built by means of 5' RACE. Instrument used: Illumina HiSeq 2500. The public reads were run again by TCRdb, first through fastp at Q25 and then through MiXCR, and only productive beta chains were kept. Each CDR3 protein gets just one entry, which takes the most common genes and DNA from the rows behind it. In all, the sample holds about 110,000 distinct CDR3 sequences, and 6.5% to 9% of those were seen once. The top ten constitute roughly 27% of the sample. The sequences come from CD8+ T cells sorted from PBMCs, collected 45 days after the yellow fever booster vaccination. The receptors derive from a man aged 25 to 40 who received the YFV17D yellow fever vaccine.

This clonotype was seen more than once but under ten times. J is TRBJ2-7 and V is TRBV15; D is perhaps TRBD1 or TRBD2 (5 bases each). V gave up 0 bases and J gave up 5 bases, with 17 bases separating them. Germline CDR1 LNHNV, CDR2 YYDKDF (reference sequence). The CDR3 consists of 16 residues. The chain's CDR3 is CATSREGPLLRNEQYF. In DNA, the CDR3 is TGTGCCACCAGCAGAGAGGGACCCCTCCTTCGGAACGAGCAGTACTTC. Full variable domain (remainder filled in from reference TRBV15 and TRBJ2-7): DAMVIQNPRYQVTQFGKPVTLSCSQTLNHNVMYWYQQKSSQAPKLLFHYYDKDFNNEADTPDNFQSRRPNTSFCFLDIRSPGLGDTAMYLCATSREGPLLRNEQYFGPGTRLTVT.

The rearrangement links TRBV27 to TRBJ2-7, with D possibly TRBD2 on 5 matching bases. Germline V CDR1 and CDR2: MNHEY, SMNVEV (reference sequence). The CDR3 loop spans 14 amino acids. V was shortened by 2 bases and J by 3 bases, with 11 bases between the two germline ends. The CDR3 region is CASSLAFEGYEQYF. For the CDR3, the DNA is TGTGCCAGCAGTTTAGCGTTTGAGGGCTACGAGCAGTACTTC.

This clonotype was counted at least ten times. This sequence joins TRBV7-9 and TRBJ2-5, with D possibly called TRBD1 or TRBD2 (6 bases each). CDR1 and CDR2 (germline): SEHNR, FQNEAQ (reference sequence). V lost 5 bases to trimming and J lost 9 bases, with 25 bases between them. This CDR3 spans 16 amino acids. The DNA for the CDR3 is TGTGCCAGCAGCCCCGAGGGGGGAGGTCCAATGTTGGCCCAGTACTTC. It codes for CASSPEGGGPMLAQYF.

This clonotype showed up many times. The V gene is TRBV4-3, the J gene TRBJ2-7, with D possibly being TRBD1 (5 bases). This CDR3 is built from 15 residues. V lost 4 bases, J lost 1 base, and 14 bases lay in between. Germline values: CDR1 LGHNA, CDR2 YSLEER. The CDR3 protein is CASSRGRGWSYEQYF. The CDR3, as DNA: TGCGCCAGCAGCCGCGGAAGGGGTTGGTCCTACGAGCAGTACTTC.

The gene calls are TRBV4-3 and TRBJ1-2, with D perhaps matching TRBD1 (6 bases). Germline-derived CDR1 and CDR2 are LGHNA and YSLEER. The CDR3 loop spans 18 amino acids. Trimming stripped 2 bases from V and 0 bases from J, with 19 bases between. This CDR3 is CASSQLYDRSRSNYGYTF. DNA for the CDR3: TGCGCCAGCAGCCAACTCTATGACAGGAGTCGATCTAACTATGGCTACACCTTC.

About this clonotype: This may stem from a read error, because a much larger clone lies one nucleotide away. The rearrangement joins TRBV7-9 to TRBJ2-7; D ambiguous. The CDR3 covers 12 residues. Germline CDR1 SEHNR, CDR2 FQNEAQ (reference sequence). The CDR3 sequence is CASNLESREQYF. CDR3 DNA sequence: TGTGCCAGCAACTTAGAATCTCGCGAGCAGTACTTC.